Listed here are 16 T cell receptor beta chains from one sample, sequenced in a study of blood T cell repertoires in COVID-19. Using immunoSEQ multiplex PCR, the repertoire was profiled, and TCRdb retains in-frame clones only, with some absent. The table has approximately 150,000 clones, about four fifths seen once; the top ten hold about 7.8%. The sample consisted of peripheral blood. Receptors were obtained from a woman in her sixties or seventies with COVID-19, enrolled during active disease.

The chain couples TRBV27 to TRBJ2-2; 13 nucleotides match TRBD2. Germline assignment: CDR1 MNHEY and CDR2 SMNVEV (reference sequence). The CDR3 runs to 18 residues. With 4 bases clipped from V and 7 bases from J, the junction kept 12 bases outside the gene matches. This chain's CDR3 is CASSSRTSGSPSGGELFF. DNA of the CDR3: TGTGCCAGCAGTTCTCGGACTAGCGGGAGCCCTTCGGGCGGGGAGCTGTTTTTT.

The chain joins TRBV2 to TRBJ1-4, with 7 bases fitting TRBD1. CDR3 size: 13 residues. CDR1 SNHLY and CDR2 FYNNEI come from the germline V gene. Losses at the gene ends were 7 bases for V and 3 bases for J; bases not matched to a gene: 2. CDR3 protein: CASNQGANEKLFF. CDR3 DNA: TGTGCCAGCAATCAGGGGGCTAATGAAAAACTGTTTTTT.

CDR3 in DNA: TGCGCCAGCAGCCAAGTCCCTAGCGGGATAGAGACCCAGTACTTC. It encodes CASSQVPSGIETQYF. This sequence joins TRBV4-1 and TRBJ2-5; 9 bases are shared with TRBD2. Germline V lookup: CDR1 MGHRA, CDR2 YSYEKL. The CDR3 has 15 amino acids. With 1 base clipped from V and 4 bases from J, the junction kept 4 bases outside the gene matches.

V is TRBV2 and J is TRBJ1-5, with 7 bases fitting TRBD1. J lost 6 bases, V lost 8 bases, and 13 bases had no gene match. Germline V gene lookup returns CDR1 SNHLY and CDR2 FYNNEI. This CDR3 is 15 amino acids long. CDR3 coding DNA: TGTGCCAGCTCATGGGGGAAGGGGGCAGGTCAGCCCCAGCATTTT. This codes for CASSWGKGAGQPQHF.

The chain combines TRBV1 with TRBJ2-7; the tabulated D call, TRBD2, remains unverified against the DNA. TRBV1 is shown as a pseudogene. The CDR3 covers 16 residues. CDR3 nucleotides: TGCACCAGCAGCCAAGATCCGGGGGGCCTCACCTACGAGCAGTACGTC. This gives the protein CTSSQDPGGLTYEQYV.

This chain uses TRBV5-6 with TRBJ2-7; D not resolved. Germline loops: CDR1 SGHDT, CDR2 YYEEEE. V was pared by 0 bases and J by 5 bases, with 9 bases between. The CDR3 totals 13 residues. The CDR3 DNA follows: TGTGCCAGCAGCTTGGTGATGCGGAACGAGCAGTACTTC. Residues: CASSLVMRNEQYF. Looking up the rest from reference TRBV5-6 and TRBJ2-7 gives the full variable domain: DAGVTQSPTHLIKTRGQQVTLRCSPKSGHDTVSWYQQALGQGPQFIFQYYEEEERQRGNFPDRFSGHQFPNYSSELNVNALLLGDSALYLCASSLVMRNEQYFGPGTRLTVT.

The chain carries TRBV5-1 and TRBJ2-5, with 10 bases fitting TRBD2. CDR3 size: 15 residues. Germline trimming cut 3 bases from V and 3 bases from J; bases unmatched to any gene: 5. Germline V lookup: CDR1 SGHRS, CDR2 YFSETQ. The CDR3 reads CASSYGTSVEETQYF. CDR3 nucleotide sequence: TGCGCCAGCAGCTACGGGACTAGCGTCGAAGAGACCCAGTACTTC.

The chain is built from TRBV4-2 and TRBJ1-4, with a tentative D call TRBD1 (6 bases). The CDR3 runs 15 residues. The V and J ends lost 4 bases and 4 bases respectively, with 13 bases between them. Germline CDR1 reads LGHNA; CDR2 reads YNFKEQ. The CDR3 region is CASSPNRVGNEKLFF. CDR3 DNA sequence: TGTGCCAGCAGCCCAAACAGGGTCGGTAATGAAAAACTGTTTTTT.

The rearrangement joins TRBV5-4 to TRBJ2-1; tentative D call: TRBD2 (6 bases). This CDR3 is built from 15 residues. Germline loops: CDR1 SGHNT, CDR2 YYREEE (reference sequence). V lost 4 bases and J 0 bases, leaving 11 bases between the germline ends. CDR3 region: CASSRPGSSYNEQFF. CDR3 in DNA: TGTGCCAGCAGCCGCCCCGGGAGCTCCTACAATGAGCAGTTCTTC.

A few counts support this clone. At the DNA level, this CDR3 is encoded by other sequences in the same sample as well. The chain joins TRBV28 to TRBJ1-1, with TRBD1 identical over 8 bases. The CDR3 extends over 12 amino acids. Germline CDR1 and CDR2: MDHEN and SYDVKM. V was clipped by 5 bases and J by 9 bases; unmatched bases: 5. CDR3 sequence (DNA): TGTGCCAGCAGTCTTGGACAGGGTAAAGCTTTCTTT. Amino acids: CASSLGQGKAFF.

This clone has only one observation. The chain links TRBV28 to TRBJ2-2; 10 nucleotides line up with TRBD2. V shed 6 bases, J shed 4 bases, and the junction held 11 bases outside the gene matches. Germline loops: CDR1 MDHEN, CDR2 SYDVKM. There are 17 residues in the CDR3. The CDR3 region is CASSPPASGRRTGELFF. The CDR3 region has the DNA TGTGCCAGCAGCCCACCTGCTAGCGGGAGACGCACCGGGGAGCTGTTTTTT. Full variable domain (outside the CDR3, taken from reference TRBV28 and TRBJ2-2): DVKVTQSSRYLVKRTGEKVFLECVQDMDHENMFWYRQDPGLGLRLIYFSYDVKMKEKGDIPEGYSVSREKKERFSLILESASTNQTSMYLCASSPPASGRRTGELFFGEGSRLTVL.

The genes are TRBV9 and TRBJ1-1; D is unclear. The germline V and J ends were trimmed by 0 bases and 5 bases, with 11 bases remaining between them. The CDR3 has 14 amino acids. Germline V CDR1 and CDR2: SGDLS, YYNGEE. The CDR3 nucleotides are TGTGCCAGCAGCGTAGACTCCCTAGAGACTGAAGCTTTCTTT. It codes for CASSVDSLETEAFF.

The chain is built from TRBV3-1 (or the pseudogene TRBV3-2) and TRBJ1-6; weak D call: TRBD1 (5 bases). The V and J ends lost 3 bases and 4 bases respectively, with 13 bases between them. CDR1 LGHDT and CDR2 YNNKEL come from the germline V gene (reference sequence). The CDR3 has 16 amino acids. The CDR3 DNA reads TGTGCCAGCAGCCACGGCAGGGCCGGGTATAATTCACCCCTCCACTTT. It translates to CASSHGRAGYNSPLHF.

The rearrangement joins TRBV29-1 to TRBJ2-1, with 7 nucleotides matching TRBD2. Trimming at V came to 7 bases and at J to 5 bases, leaving 8 bases not matched to a gene. From germline, CDR1 is SQVTM and CDR2 ANQGSEA. The CDR3 is 13 residues long. CDR3 residues: CSGRRETHNEQFF. As DNA, the CDR3 is TGCAGCGGGAGGCGGGAGACTCACAATGAGCAGTTCTTC.

The rearrangement links TRBV27 to TRBJ2-2; TRBD2 aligns across 8 bases. Germline assignment: CDR1 MNHEY and CDR2 SMNVEV (reference sequence). The CDR3 spans 17 residues. V was pared by 5 bases and J by 4 bases, with 12 bases of the junction left unmatched. The CDR3: CASSALRLARATGELFF. The CDR3 nucleotides are TGTGCCAGCAGTGCCCTGCGACTAGCGAGGGCCACCGGGGAGCTGTTTTTT.

This rearrangement joins TRBV4-3 to TRBJ2-1; the D is unclear. Germline V gives CDR1 LGHNA, CDR2 YSLEER. The V gene lost 0 bases and the J gene lost 5 bases, with 11 bases spanning the gap. This CDR3 comprises 15 residues. This CDR3 is CASSQDLGENNEQFF. The CDR3 DNA follows: TGCGCCAGCAGCCAAGATTTGGGCGAAAACAATGAGCAGTTCTTC.